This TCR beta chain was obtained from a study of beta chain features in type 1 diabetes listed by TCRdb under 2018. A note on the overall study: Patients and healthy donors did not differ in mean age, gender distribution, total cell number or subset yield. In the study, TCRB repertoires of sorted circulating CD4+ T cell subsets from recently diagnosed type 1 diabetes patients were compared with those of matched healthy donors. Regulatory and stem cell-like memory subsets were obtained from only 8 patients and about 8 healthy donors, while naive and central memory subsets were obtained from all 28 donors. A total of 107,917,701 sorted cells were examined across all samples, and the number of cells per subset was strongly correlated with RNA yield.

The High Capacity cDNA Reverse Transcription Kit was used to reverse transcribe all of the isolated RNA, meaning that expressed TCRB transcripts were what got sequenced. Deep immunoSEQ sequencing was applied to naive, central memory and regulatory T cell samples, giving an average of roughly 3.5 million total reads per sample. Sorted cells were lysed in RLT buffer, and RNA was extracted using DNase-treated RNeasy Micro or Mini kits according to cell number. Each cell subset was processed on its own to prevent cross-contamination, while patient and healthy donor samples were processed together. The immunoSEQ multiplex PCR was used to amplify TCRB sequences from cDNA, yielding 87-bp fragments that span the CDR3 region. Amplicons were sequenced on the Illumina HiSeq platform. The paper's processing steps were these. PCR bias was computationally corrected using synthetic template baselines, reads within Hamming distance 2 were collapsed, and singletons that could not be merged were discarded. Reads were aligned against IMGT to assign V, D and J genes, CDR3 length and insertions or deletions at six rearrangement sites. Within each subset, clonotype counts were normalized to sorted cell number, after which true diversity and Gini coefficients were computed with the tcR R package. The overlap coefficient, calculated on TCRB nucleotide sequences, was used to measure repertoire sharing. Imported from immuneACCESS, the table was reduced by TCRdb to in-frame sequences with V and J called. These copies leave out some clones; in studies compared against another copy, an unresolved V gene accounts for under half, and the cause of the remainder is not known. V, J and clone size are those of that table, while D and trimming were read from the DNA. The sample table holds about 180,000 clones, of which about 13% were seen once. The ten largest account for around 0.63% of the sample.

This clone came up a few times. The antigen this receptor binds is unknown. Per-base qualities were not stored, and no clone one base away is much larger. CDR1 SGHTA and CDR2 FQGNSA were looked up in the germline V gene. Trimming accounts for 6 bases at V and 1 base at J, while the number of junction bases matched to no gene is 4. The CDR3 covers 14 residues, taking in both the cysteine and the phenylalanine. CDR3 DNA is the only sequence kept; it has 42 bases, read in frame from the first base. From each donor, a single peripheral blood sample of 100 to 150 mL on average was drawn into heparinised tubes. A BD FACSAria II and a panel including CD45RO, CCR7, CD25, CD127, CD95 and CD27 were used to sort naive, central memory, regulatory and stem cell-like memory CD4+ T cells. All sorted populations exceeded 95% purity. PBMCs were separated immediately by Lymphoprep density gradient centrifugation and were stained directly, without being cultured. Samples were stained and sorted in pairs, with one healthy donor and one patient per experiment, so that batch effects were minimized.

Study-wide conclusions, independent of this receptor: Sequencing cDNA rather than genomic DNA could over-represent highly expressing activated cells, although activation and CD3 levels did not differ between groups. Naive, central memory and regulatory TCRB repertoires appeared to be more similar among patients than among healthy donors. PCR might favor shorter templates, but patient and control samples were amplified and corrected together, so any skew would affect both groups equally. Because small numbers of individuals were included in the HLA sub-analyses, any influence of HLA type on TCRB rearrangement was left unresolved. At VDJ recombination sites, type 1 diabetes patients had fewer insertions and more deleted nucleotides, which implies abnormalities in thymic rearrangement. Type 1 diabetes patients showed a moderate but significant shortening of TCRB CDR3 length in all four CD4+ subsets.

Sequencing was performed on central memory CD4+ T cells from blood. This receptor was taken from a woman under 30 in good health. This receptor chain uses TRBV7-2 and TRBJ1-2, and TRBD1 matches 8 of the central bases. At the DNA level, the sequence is TGTGCCAGCAGAGGACAGGGCCTTAACTATGGCTACACCTTC. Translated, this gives CASRGQGLNYGYTF.